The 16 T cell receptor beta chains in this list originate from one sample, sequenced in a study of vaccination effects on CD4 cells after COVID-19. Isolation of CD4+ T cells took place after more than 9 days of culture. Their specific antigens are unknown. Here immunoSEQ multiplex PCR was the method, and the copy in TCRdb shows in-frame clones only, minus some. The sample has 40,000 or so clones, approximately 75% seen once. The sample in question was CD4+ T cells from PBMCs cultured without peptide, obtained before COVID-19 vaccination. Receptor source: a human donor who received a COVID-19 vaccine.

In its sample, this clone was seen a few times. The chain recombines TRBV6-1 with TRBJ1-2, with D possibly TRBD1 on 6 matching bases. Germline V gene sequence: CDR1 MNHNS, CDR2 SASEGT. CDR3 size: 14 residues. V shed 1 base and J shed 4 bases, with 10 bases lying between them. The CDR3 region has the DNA TGTGCCAGCAGTGAAGGGACAGCTTTCTATGGCTACACCTTC. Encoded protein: CASSEGTAFYGYTF.

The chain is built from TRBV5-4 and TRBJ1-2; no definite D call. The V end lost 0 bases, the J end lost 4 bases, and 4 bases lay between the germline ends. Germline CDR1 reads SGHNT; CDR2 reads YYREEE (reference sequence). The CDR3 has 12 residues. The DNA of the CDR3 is TGTGCCAGCAGCTTGGACAGCTATGGCTACACCTTC. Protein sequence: CASSLDSYGYTF.

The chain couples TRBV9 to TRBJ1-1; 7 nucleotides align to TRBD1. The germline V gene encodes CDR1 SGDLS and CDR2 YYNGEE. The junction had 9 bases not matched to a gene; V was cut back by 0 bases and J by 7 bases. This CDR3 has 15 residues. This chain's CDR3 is CASSVAGGRGSEAFF. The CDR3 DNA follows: TGTGCCAGCAGCGTAGCAGGGGGACGGGGGAGTGAAGCTTTCTTT.

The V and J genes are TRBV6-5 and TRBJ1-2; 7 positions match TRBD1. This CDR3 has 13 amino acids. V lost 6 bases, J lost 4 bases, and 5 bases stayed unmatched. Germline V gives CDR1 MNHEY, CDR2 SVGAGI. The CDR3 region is CASRPGQIYGYTF. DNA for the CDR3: TGTGCCAGCAGGCCGGGACAGATCTATGGCTACACCTTC.

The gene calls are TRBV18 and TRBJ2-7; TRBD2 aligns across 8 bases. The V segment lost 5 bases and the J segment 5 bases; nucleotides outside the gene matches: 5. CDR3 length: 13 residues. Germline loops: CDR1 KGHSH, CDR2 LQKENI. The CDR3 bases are TGTGCCAGCTCATCCGGGGGGGCGGACGAGCAGTACTTC. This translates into CASSSGGADEQYF.

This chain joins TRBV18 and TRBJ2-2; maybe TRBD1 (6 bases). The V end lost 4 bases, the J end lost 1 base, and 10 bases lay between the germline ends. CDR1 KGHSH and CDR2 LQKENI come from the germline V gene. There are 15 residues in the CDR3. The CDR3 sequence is CASSRGQKNTGELFF. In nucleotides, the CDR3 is TGTGCCAGCTCACGCGGACAGAAGAACACCGGGGAGCTGTTTTTT.

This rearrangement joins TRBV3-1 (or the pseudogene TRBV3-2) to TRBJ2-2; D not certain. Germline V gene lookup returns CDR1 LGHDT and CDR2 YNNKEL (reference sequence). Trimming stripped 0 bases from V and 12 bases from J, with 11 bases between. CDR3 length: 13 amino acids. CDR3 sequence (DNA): TGTGCCAGCAGCCAAGACGCTAGACCAAAGCTGTTTTTT. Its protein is CASSQDARPKLFF.

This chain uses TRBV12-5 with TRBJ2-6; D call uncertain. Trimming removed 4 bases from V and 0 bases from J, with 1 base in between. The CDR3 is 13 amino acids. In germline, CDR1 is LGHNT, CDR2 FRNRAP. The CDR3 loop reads CASGSSGANVLTF. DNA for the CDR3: TGTGCTAGTGGTTCCTCTGGGGCCAACGTCCTGACTTTC.

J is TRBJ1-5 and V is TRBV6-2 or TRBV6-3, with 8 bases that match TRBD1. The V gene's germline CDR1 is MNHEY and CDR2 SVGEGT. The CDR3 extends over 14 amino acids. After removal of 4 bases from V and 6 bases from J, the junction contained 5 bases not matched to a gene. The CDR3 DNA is TGTGCCAGCAGTTGGACAGGGCTGATTCAGCCCCAGCATTTT. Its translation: CASSWTGLIQPQHF.

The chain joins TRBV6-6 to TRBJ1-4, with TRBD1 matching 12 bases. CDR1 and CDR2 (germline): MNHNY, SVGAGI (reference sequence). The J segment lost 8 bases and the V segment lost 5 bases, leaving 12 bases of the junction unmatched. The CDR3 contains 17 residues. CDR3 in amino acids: CASSQRGTGGAGEKLFF. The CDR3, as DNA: TGTGCCAGCAGTCAACGGGGGACAGGGGGCGCCGGCGAAAAACTGTTTTTT.

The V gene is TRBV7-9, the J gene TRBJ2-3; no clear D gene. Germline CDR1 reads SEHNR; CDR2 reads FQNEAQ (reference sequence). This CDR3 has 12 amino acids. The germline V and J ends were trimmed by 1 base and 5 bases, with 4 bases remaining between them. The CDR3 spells CASSLVGDTQYF. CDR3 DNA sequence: TGTGCCAGCAGCTTAGTAGGAGATACGCAGTATTTT.

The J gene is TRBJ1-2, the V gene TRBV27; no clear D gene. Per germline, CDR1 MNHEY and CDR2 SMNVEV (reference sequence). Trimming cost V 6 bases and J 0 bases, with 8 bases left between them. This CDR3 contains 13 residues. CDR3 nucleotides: TGTGCCAGCAGCTACAGAGCTAACTATGGCTACACCTTC. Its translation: CASSYRANYGYTF.

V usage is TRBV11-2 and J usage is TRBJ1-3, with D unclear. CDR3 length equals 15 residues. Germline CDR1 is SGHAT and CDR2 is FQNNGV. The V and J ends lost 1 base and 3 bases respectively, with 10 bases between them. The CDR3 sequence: CASSLVWGVGNTIYF. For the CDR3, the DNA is TGTGCCAGCAGCTTAGTCTGGGGAGTTGGAAACACCATATATTTT.

The CDR3 spells CASGLTGTTYGYTF. The CDR3 region has the DNA TGTGCTAGTGGCCTGACAGGGACTACCTATGGCTACACCTTC. This chain joins TRBV12-5 and TRBJ1-2; TRBD1 agrees at 7 bases. Germline V gene lookup returns CDR1 LGHNT and CDR2 FRNRAP. The J segment lost 4 bases and the V segment lost 6 bases, leaving 8 bases of the junction unmatched. The CDR3 consists of 14 residues.

DNA of the CDR3: TGTGCCAGCAGCTTAGTACGGGGAAAGGAAGATGGCTACACCTTC. Translating it yields CASSLVRGKEDGYTF. This chain links TRBV11-2 with TRBJ1-2; D call uncertain. The CDR3 consists of 15 residues. V was trimmed by 1 base and J by 6 bases, leaving 15 bases between them. Germline V CDR1 and CDR2: SGHAT, FQNNGV.

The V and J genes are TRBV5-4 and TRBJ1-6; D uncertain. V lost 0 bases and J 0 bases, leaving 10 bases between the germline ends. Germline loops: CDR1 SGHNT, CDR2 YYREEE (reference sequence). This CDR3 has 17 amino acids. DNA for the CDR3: TGTGCCAGCAGCTTGGCCACGGAGAGCTCCTATAATTCACCCCTCCACTTT. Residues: CASSLATESSYNSPLHF. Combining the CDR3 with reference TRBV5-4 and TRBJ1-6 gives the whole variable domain ETGVTQSPTHLIKTRGQQVTLRCSSQSGHNTVSWYQQALGQGPQFIFQYYREEENGRGNFPPRFSGLQFPNYSSELNVNALELDDSALYLCASSLATESSYNSPLHFGNGTRLTVT.